Presented here are 17 T cell receptor beta chains from one specimen sequenced in a study of molecular identifiers for immune sequencing clone quantification. TCRdb independently ran MiXCR on the PCR reads; one entry per CDR3 protein. Seen here are more than 450,000 distinct CDR3 sequences, over 20% observed once, and the top ten hold about 0.78%. Material for sequencing was naive CD8+ T cells from blood, with Jurkat cell RNA spiked in. Subset in this sample: FACS-sorted CD8+CD4-CCR7+CD45RA+ naive T cells. The receptors derive from a human donor in good health. Some libraries in this study had Jurkat cell RNA spiked in.

In the case of this clonotype: A much larger clone sits a single nucleotide away, making a read error possible. This chain uses TRBV15 with TRBJ2-1; D is ambiguous. The CDR3 is made up of 15 amino acids. The germline V gene encodes CDR1 LNHNV and CDR2 YYDKDF (reference sequence). The chain's CDR3 is CTTSRVRAPYNEQFF. The CDR3 DNA follows: TGTACCACCAGCAGAGTCCGGGCCCCCTACAATGAGCAGTTCTTC. The full variable domain, completed using reference TRBV15 and TRBJ2-1, is DAMVIQNPRYQVTQFGKPVTLSCSQTLNHNVMYWYQQKSSQAPKLLFHYYDKDFNNEADTPDNFQSRRPNTSFCFLDIRSPGLGDTAMYLCTTSRVRAPYNEQFFGPGTRLTVL.

This clonotype was seen a few times. The junction differs from germline at one of its ends, possibly a read error. The CDR3 DNA follows: TGTGCCAGCAGTAACTCGGGGGGTCAGCCCCAGCATTTT. The encoded protein is CASSNSGGQPQHF. The genes are TRBV6-2 or TRBV6-3 and TRBJ1-5; a weak D match, TRBD1 (5 bases). Germline V lookup: CDR1 MNHEY, CDR2 SVGEGT. The CDR3 is 13 amino acids.

The table lists this clonotype with many counts. This chain connects TRBV6-4 to TRBJ1-1; tentatively, D is TRBD1 (5 bases). The CDR3 sequence is 15 residues long. Trimming took 2 bases from V and 2 from J, leaving 12 bases between them. The V gene's germline CDR1 is MRHNA and CDR2 SNTAGT. This CDR3 is CASSDALTVNTEAFF. Written as DNA, the CDR3 is TGTGCCAGCAGTGACGCACTGACAGTTAACACTGAAGCTTTCTTT.

The chain has TRBV19 and TRBJ1-5, with 7 bases lining up with TRBD1. V was clipped by 6 bases and J by 5 bases; unmatched bases: 4. CDR1 and CDR2 from the germline V gene are LNHDA and SQIVND (reference sequence). The CDR3 is made up of 13 amino acids. The CDR3 sequence: CASSPQGHQPQHF. The CDR3 region has the DNA TGTGCCAGTAGCCCACAGGGGCATCAGCCCCAGCATTTT. The entire variable domain, with the rest obtained from reference TRBV19 and TRBJ1-5, is as follows: DGGITQSPKYLFRKEGQNVTLSCEQNLNHDAMYWYRQDPGQGLRLIYYSQIVNDFQKGDIAEGYSVSREKKESFPLTVTSAQKNPTAFYLCASSPQGHQPQHFGDGTRLSIL.

The V and J genes are TRBV27 and TRBJ2-1; 7 bases are shared with TRBD2. The germline gives CDR1 MNHEY, CDR2 SMNVEV (reference sequence). The CDR3 covers 18 residues. J gave up 0 bases and V 6 bases, and 14 bases lay outside the gene matches. The CDR3 loop reads CASSPASVLAASYNEQFF. The CDR3, as DNA: TGTGCCAGCAGCCCAGCGTCCGTGCTAGCGGCCTCCTACAATGAGCAGTTCTTC.

As to this clonotype: It may be a read error: a sequence one base away is much more abundant. J is TRBJ2-3 and V is TRBV12-3 or TRBV12-4; TRBD2 agrees at 10 bases. Trimming took 7 bases from V and 3 from J; bases not matched to a gene: 10. The CDR3 contains 16 residues. The CDR3 nucleotides are TGTGCCAGCAATCCAACCTTTAGCGGGGGGACAGATACGCAGTATTTT. This encodes CASNPTFSGGTDTQYF.

This clonotype has at least ten counts. The rearrangement uses TRBV6-5 and TRBJ1-1; D may be TRBD1 (6 bases). Trimming shortened V by 0 bases and J by 6 bases, and 14 bases separated the two germline ends. In germline, CDR1 is MNHEY, CDR2 SVGAGI. The CDR3 is 15 residues long. The CDR3 sequence: CASSYSTGRRAEAFF. Written as DNA, the CDR3 is TGTGCCAGCAGTTACTCCACAGGGAGGAGGGCTGAAGCTTTCTTT.

The table lists this clonotype with many counts. This chain links TRBV19 with TRBJ2-3; 7 bases agree with TRBD1. Germline lookup yields CDR1 LNHDA and CDR2 SQIVND (reference sequence). V lost 6 bases and J lost 6; bases outside the gene matches: 12. The CDR3 spans 15 residues. CDR3 amino acids: CASRAGQASSDTQYF. CDR3 in DNA: TGTGCCAGTAGGGCCGGACAGGCCTCATCGGATACGCAGTATTTT. The full variable domain, its missing parts supplied by reference TRBV19 and TRBJ2-3, is DGGITQSPKYLFRKEGQNVTLSCEQNLNHDAMYWYRQDPGQGLRLIYYSQIVNDFQKGDIAEGYSVSREKKESFPLTVTSAQKNPTAFYLCASRAGQASSDTQYFGPGTRLTVL.

This clonotype came up a few times. The J gene is TRBJ1-6, the V gene TRBV20-1, with D perhaps matching TRBD1 (5 bases). The CDR3 runs to 13 residues. Trimming took 5 bases from V and 5 from J, leaving 10 bases between them. CDR1 is DFQATT, CDR2 SNEGSKA, per germline (reference sequence). The CDR3 reads CSAPGTHNSPLHF. The CDR3 coding sequence is TGCAGTGCTCCCGGGACCCATAATTCACCCCTCCACTTT.

This clonotype was observed many times. The chain joins TRBV30 to TRBJ2-1; no reliable D call. The CDR3 covers 13 residues. Per germline, CDR1 GTSNPN and CDR2 SVGIG (reference sequence). The V end was cut by 2 bases, the J end by 0 bases, with 5 bases between. CDR3: CAWSLSSYNEQFF. As DNA, the CDR3 is TGTGCCTGGAGTCTGAGCTCCTACAATGAGCAGTTCTTC. Full variable domain (remainder filled in from reference TRBV30 and TRBJ2-1): SQTIHQWPATLVQPVGSPLSLECTVEGTSNPNLYWYRQAAGRGLQLLFYSVGIGQISSEVPQNLSASRPQDRQFILSSKKLLLSDSGFYLCAWSLSSYNEQFFGPGTRLTVL.

For this clonotype: Just one base apart from a much larger clone, this may be a read error. This sequence joins TRBV25-1 and TRBJ2-7; D is ambiguous. Germline V gene sequence: CDR1 MGHDK, CDR2 SYGVNS. The length of the CDR3 is 13 residues. CDR3: CASGEDPPGEQYF. For the CDR3, the DNA is TGTGCCAGCGGTGAGGATCCACCGGGCGAGCAGTACTTC.

The chain joins TRBV13 to TRBJ1-5; maybe TRBD1 (5 bases). Between the trimmed V and J ends, which lost 2 bases and 6 bases, there was a span of 26 bases. The germline V gene has CDR1 PRHDT and CDR2 FYEKMQ (reference sequence). This CDR3 comprises 19 residues. The DNA for the CDR3 is TGTGCCAGCAGCTTAATCCAGGGAGCCTATGGCCGCTGGGGTCAGCCCCAGCATTTT. This gives the protein CASSLIQGAYGRWGQPQHF.

This clonotype has more than one count but fewer than ten. This chain uses TRBV18 with TRBJ1-2; D is uncertain. The CDR3 spans 16 residues. The germline V gene encodes CDR1 KGHSH and CDR2 LQKENI. V was cut by 0 bases and J by 4 bases, with 15 bases left in between. The CDR3 sequence: CASSPPVNLAVYGYTF. As DNA, the CDR3 is TGTGCCAGCTCACCACCGGTGAATCTGGCCGTCTATGGCTACACCTTC.

This clonotype was found many times. The rearrangement joins TRBV19 to TRBJ1-1; D is ambiguous. Germline loops: CDR1 LNHDA, CDR2 SQIVND (reference sequence). The ends were cut back, 10 bases at V and 2 bases at J, with 11 bases in the middle. The CDR3 spans 12 residues. In DNA, the CDR3 is TGTGCCACAAGGTGGTTCAACACTGAAGCTTTCTTT. Its translation is CATRWFNTEAFF.

Note on this clonotype: This could be a read error, since a much larger clone is one nucleotide away. This sequence joins TRBV7-6 and TRBJ1-1, with 8 bases matching TRBD1. This CDR3 region has 14 residues. The V gene's germline CDR1 is SGHVS and CDR2 FNYEAQ. CDR3 region: CASSLGTGDTGAFF. The CDR3 nucleotides read TGTGCCAGCAGCCTAGGGACAGGAGACACTGGAGCTTTCTTT. Full variable domain (rest looked up from reference TRBV7-6 and TRBJ1-1): GAGVSQSPRYKVTKRGQDVALRCDPISGHVSLYWYRQALGQGPEFLTYFNYEAQQDKSGLPNDRFSAERPEGSISTLTIQRTEQRDSAMYRCASSLGTGDTGAFFGQGTRLTVV.

Concerning this clonotype: A much larger clone differs by one base, so this may be a read error. The V gene is TRBV6-2 or TRBV6-3, the J gene TRBJ2-6; the D is unclear. CDR1 and CDR2 (germline): MNHEY, SVGEGT. CDR3 length: 15 amino acids. CDR3 coding DNA: TGTGCCGGCAGCACCGGACCACCCGGGGCCAACGTCCTGACTTTC. Its translation is CAGSTGPPGANVLTF.

This clonotype was observed a handful of times. CDR3 sequence reads: CSVFASNTGELFF. In nucleotides, the CDR3 is TGCAGCGTTTTTGCCTCGAACACCGGGGAGCTGTTTTTT. The rearrangement links TRBV29-1 to TRBJ2-2, with no clear D. Between the trimmed V and J ends, which lost 5 bases and 0 bases, there was a span of 7 bases. This CDR3 spans 13 amino acids. CDR1 and CDR2 from the germline V gene are SQVTM and ANQGSEA.